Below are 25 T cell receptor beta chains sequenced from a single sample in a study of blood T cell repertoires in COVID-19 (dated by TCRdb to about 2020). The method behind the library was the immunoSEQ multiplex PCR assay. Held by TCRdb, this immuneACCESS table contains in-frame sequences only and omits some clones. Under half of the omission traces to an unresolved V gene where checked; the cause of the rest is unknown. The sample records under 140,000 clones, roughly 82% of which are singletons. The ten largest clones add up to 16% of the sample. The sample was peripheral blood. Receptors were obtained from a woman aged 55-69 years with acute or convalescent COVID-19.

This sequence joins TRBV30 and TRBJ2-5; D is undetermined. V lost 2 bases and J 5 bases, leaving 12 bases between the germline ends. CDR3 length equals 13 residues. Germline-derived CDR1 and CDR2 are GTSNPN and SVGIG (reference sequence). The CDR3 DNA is TGTGCCTGGAGTCGTGGTAGCTTGGAGACCCAGTACTTC. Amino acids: CAWSRGSLETQYF.

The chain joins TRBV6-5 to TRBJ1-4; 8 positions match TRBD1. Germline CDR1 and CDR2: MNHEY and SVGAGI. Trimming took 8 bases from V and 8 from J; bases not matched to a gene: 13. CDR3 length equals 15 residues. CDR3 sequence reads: CASGTGSSMAEKLFF. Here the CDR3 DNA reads TGTGCCAGCGGGACAGGAAGTAGTATGGCAGAAAAACTGTTTTTT.

CDR3 in amino acids: CASSLRQGANEKLFF. The CDR3 bases are TGCGCCAGCAGCTTAAGACAGGGAGCTAATGAAAAACTGTTTTTT. The chain links TRBV5-1 to TRBJ1-4, with TRBD1 matching over 7 bases. Germline V gene data show CDR1 as SGHRS and CDR2 as YFSETQ. V shed 2 bases, J shed 3 bases, and the junction held 4 bases outside the gene matches. There are 15 residues in the CDR3.

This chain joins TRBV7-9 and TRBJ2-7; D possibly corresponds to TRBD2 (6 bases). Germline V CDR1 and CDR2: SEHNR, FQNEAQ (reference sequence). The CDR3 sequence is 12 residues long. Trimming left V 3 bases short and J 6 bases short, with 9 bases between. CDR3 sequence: CASSFDGSEQYF. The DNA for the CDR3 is TGTGCCAGCAGCTTCGACGGGAGCGAGCAGTACTTC.

CDR3 bases: TGTGCCAGCAGTTACTACTCGACCTACGAGCAGTACTTC. It is translated as CASSYYSTYEQYF. V gene TRBV6-5 combines with J gene TRBJ2-7, with no clear D. Germline CDR1 MNHEY, CDR2 SVGAGI. V shed 1 base and J shed 2 bases, with 6 bases lying between them. This CDR3 has 13 amino acids.

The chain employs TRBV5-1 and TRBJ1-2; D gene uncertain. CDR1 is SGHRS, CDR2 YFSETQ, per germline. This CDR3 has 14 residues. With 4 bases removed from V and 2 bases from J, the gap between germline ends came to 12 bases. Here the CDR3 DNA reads TGCGCCAGCAGCGGAGAGAGCCGGAACTATGGCTACACCTTC. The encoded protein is CASSGESRNYGYTF. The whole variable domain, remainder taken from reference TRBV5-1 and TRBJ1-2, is KAGVTQTPRYLIKTRGQQVTLSCSPISGHRSVSWYQQTPGQGLQFLFEYFSETQRNKGNFPGRFSGRQFSNSRSEMNVSTLELGDSALYLCASSGESRNYGYTFGSGTRLTVV.

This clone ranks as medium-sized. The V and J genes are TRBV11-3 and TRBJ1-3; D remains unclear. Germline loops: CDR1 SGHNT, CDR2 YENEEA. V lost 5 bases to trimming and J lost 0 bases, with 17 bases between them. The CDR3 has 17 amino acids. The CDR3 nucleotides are TGTGCCAGCAGCGAAAACGGGGATTCCTACTCTGGAAACACCATATATTTT. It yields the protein CASSENGDSYSGNTIYF.

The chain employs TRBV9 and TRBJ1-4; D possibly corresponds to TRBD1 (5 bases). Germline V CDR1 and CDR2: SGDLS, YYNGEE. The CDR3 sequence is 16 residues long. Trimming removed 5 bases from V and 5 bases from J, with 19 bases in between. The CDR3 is CASSAEPDSHNEKLFF. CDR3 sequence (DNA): TGTGCCAGCAGTGCCGAACCAGACAGTCACAATGAAAAACTGTTTTTT.

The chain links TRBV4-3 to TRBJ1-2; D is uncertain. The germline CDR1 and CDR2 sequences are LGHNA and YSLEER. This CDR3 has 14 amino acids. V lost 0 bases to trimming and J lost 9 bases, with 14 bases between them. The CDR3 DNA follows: TGCGCCAGCAGCCAAGATATAGCCGGTCTGAGCTACACCTTC. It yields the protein CASSQDIAGLSYTF.

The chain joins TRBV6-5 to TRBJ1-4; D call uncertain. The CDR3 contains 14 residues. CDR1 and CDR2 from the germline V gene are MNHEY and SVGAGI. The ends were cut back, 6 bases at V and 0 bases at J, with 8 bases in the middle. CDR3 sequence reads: CASRQDSTNEKLFF. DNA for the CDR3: TGTGCCAGCAGGCAAGACTCAACTAATGAAAAACTGTTTTTT.

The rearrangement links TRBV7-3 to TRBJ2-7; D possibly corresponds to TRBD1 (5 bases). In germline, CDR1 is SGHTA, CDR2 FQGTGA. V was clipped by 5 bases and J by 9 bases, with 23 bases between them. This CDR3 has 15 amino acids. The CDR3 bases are TGTGCCAGCAGCCCTGGGGCCAGGGCCCTGCAGGGGCAGTACTTC. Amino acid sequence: CASSPGARALQGQYF.

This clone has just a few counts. In DNA, the CDR3 is TGTGCCAGCAGCTTCGCCGGGACTAGCGCCTACGAGCAGTACTTC. This sequence encodes CASSFAGTSAYEQYF. V is TRBV3-1 (or the pseudogene TRBV3-2) and J is TRBJ2-7; 10 positions match TRBD2. CDR3 length: 15 amino acids. Germline V gives CDR1 LGHDT, CDR2 YNNKEL (reference sequence). Losses at the gene ends were 5 bases for V and 2 bases for J; bases not matched to a gene: 6.

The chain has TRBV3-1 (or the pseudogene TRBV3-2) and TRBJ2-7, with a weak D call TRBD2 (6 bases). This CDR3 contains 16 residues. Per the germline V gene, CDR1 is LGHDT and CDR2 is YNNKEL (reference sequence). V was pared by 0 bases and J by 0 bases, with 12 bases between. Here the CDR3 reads CASSQDTGGSSYEQYF. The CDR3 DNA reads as TGTGCCAGCAGCCAAGACACCGGGGGTTCCTCCTACGAGCAGTACTTC.

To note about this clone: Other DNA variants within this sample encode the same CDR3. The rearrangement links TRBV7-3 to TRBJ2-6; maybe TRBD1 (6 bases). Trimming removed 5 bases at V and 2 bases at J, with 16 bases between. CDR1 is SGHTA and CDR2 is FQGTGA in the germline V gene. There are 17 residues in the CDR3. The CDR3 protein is CASSPLRTAPGANVLTF. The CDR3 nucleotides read TGTGCCAGCAGCCCGCTCCGGACAGCCCCTGGGGCCAACGTCCTGACTTTC.

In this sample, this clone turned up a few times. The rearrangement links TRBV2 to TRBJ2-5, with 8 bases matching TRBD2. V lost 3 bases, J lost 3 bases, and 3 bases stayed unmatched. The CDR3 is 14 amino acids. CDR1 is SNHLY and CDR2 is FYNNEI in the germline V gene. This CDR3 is CASSEGLGEETQYF. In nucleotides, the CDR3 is TGTGCCAGCAGTGAGGGACTAGGAGAAGAGACCCAGTACTTC.

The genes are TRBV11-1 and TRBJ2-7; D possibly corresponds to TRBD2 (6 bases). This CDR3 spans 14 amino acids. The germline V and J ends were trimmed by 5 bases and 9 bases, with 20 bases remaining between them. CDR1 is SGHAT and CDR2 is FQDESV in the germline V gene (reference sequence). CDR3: CASSPQVRLEGQYF. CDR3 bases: TGTGCCAGCAGCCCCCAAGTCAGGCTGGAGGGGCAGTACTTC.

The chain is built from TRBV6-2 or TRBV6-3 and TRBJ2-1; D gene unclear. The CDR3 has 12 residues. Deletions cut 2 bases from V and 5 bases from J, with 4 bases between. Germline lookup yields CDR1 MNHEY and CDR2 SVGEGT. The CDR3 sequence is CASSYGHNEQFF. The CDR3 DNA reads TGTGCCAGCAGTTACGGCCACAATGAGCAGTTCTTC.

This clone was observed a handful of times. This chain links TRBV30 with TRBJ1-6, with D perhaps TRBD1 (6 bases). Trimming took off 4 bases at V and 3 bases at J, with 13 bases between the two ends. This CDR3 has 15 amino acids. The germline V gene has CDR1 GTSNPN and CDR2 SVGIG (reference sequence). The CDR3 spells CAWNGQHHYNSPLHF. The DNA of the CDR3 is TGTGCCTGGAACGGACAGCACCACTATAATTCACCCCTCCACTTT.

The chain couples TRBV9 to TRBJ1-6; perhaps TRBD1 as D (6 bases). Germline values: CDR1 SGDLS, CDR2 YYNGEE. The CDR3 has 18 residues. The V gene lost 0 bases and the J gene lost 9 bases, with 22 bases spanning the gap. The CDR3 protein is CASSVGPSGGGRVSPLHF. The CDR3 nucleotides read TGTGCCAGCAGCGTAGGCCCCTCTGGGGGCGGAAGGGTTTCACCCCTCCACTTT.

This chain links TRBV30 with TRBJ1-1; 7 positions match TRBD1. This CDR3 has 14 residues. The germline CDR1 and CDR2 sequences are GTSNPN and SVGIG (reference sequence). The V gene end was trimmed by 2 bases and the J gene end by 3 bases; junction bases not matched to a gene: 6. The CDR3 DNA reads TGTGCCTGGAGTCTCGTAGGGGGCGACACTGAAGCTTTCTTT. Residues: CAWSLVGGDTEAFF. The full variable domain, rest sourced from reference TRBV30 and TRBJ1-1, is SQTIHQWPATLVQPVGSPLSLECTVEGTSNPNLYWYRQAAGRGLQLLFYSVGIGQISSEVPQNLSASRPQDRQFILSSKKLLLSDSGFYLCAWSLVGGDTEAFFGQGTRLTVV.

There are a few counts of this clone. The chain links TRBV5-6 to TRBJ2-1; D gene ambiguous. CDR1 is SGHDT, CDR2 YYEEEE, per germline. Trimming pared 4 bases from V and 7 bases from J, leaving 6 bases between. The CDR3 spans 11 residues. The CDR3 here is CASSLSNEQFF. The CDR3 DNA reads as TGTGCCAGCAGCCTCAGTAATGAGCAGTTCTTC.

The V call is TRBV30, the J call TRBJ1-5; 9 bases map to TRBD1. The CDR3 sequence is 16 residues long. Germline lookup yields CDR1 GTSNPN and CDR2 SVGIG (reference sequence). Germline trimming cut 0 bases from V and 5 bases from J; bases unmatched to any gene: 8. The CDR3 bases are TGTGCCTGGAGTGTAGAGTGGGACAGGGACGATCAGCCCCAGCATTTT. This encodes CAWSVEWDRDDQPQHF.

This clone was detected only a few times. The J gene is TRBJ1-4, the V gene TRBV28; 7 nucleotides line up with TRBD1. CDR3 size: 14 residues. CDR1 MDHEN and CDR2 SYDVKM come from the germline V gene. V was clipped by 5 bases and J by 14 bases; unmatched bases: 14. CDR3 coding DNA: TGTGCCAGCAGTACAGGGCGGGGACAGATCTCCCTGTTTTTT. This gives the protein CASSTGRGQISLFF.

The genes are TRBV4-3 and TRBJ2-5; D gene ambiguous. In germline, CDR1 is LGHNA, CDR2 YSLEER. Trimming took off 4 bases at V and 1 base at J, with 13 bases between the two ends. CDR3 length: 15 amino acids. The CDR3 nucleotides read TGCGCCAGCAGCCCCAGGTCGGCAGCCCAAGAGACCCAGTACTTC. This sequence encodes CASSPRSAAQETQYF.

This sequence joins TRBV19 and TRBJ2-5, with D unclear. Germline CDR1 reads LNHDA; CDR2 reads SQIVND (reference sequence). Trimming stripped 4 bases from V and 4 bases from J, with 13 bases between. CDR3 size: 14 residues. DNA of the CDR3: TGTGCCAGTAGTACCTCGTTTTCAGGAGAGACCCAGTACTTC. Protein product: CASSTSFSGETQYF.